This T cell receptor beta chain appears in the sequencing data of a study of OX40 agonist ivuxolimab in advanced cancers. The wider study: Every 2 weeks, ivuxolimab was infused into the patients intravenously at between 0.01 and 10 mg/kg.

CDR1 is SGHRS, CDR2 YFSETQ, per germline. The CDR3 extends over 15 amino acids. Trimming stripped 2 bases from V and 6 bases from J, with 14 bases between. TCRdb's table, derived via immunoSEQ multiplex PCR, lists solely in-frame clones and lacks some. In the table there are about 96,000 clones, about 92% of which are singletons. V usage is TRBV5-1 and J usage is TRBJ2-2, with D perhaps TRBD2 (7 bases). Material: CD4+ or CD8+ T cells sorted from blood, obtained in a trial of the OX40 agonist ivuxolimab. The sequence was collected from an adult with an advanced solid tumor such as melanoma, head and neck, liver or kidney cancer. In DNA form, the CDR3 reads TGCGCCAGCAGCTTACTACAGGGAGGGTCCGGGGAGCTGTTTTTT. It is translated as CASSLLQGGSGELFF.